This T cell receptor beta chain originates from a study of PD-1 blockade in mismatch repair-deficient tumors. Broader study findings: After pembrolizumab, tumor-resident clones rose rapidly, then generally contracted before radiologic responses.

To note about this clone: Its antigen remains unidentified.

Assay: immunoSEQ multiplex PCR; the TCRdb copy retains only in-frame clones and omits some. Of tens of thousands of clones in the sample, 84% were seen once. The length of the CDR3 is 13 residues. Germline CDR1 is SGHKS and CDR2 is YYEKEE (reference sequence). V lost 0 bases and J 8 bases, leaving 11 bases between the germline ends. The gene calls are TRBV5-5 and TRBJ1-1, with a weak D call TRBD1 (6 bases). The sequences come from peripheral blood, collected 2 weeks after starting pembrolizumab. The TCR originated in an adult with mismatch repair-deficient cancer. The CDR3 sequence is CASSLGTTGEAFF. The CDR3, as DNA: TGTGCCAGCAGCTTGGGTACGACAGGCGAAGCTTTCTTT.